The 17 T cell receptor beta chains below come from one sample, sequenced in a study of shared clonotypes between healthy human individuals. Assay: immunoSEQ multiplex PCR; the TCRdb copy retains only in-frame clones and omits some. This repertoire shows 1.6 million or so clones, approximately 98.5% found once; its top ten account for 0.36%. The sequenced sample consisted of naive CD4+ T cells sorted from blood. The subset: CD45RA+ positively selected. Receptors were obtained from a man younger than 45 in good health.

This clone was seen a single time. The V gene is TRBV6-6, the J gene TRBJ2-7; TRBD1 matches at 10 bases. The germline gives CDR1 MNHNY, CDR2 SVGAGI (reference sequence). This CDR3 has 14 residues. V lost 4 bases to trimming and J lost 1 base; unmatched junction nucleotides: 1. CDR3 region: CASSSGQGSYEQYF. CDR3 nucleotide sequence: TGTGCCAGCAGTTCGGGACAGGGGTCCTACGAGCAGTACTTC.

The rearrangement uses TRBV6-4 and TRBJ2-7; possible D gene TRBD2, 5 bases. Germline CDR1 and CDR2: MRHNA and SNTAGT. The CDR3 has 19 amino acids. V lost 2 bases and J lost 2, with 25 bases in between. This chain's CDR3 is CASSDRGERGLRSAYEQYF. CDR3 coding DNA: TGTGCCAGCAGTGACCGGGGAGAACGGGGTCTACGTTCGGCCTACGAGCAGTACTTC.

The J gene is TRBJ1-3, the V gene TRBV10-1; D not resolved. This CDR3 has 15 residues. Germline-derived CDR1 and CDR2 are WNHNN and SYGVQD (reference sequence). Deletions cut 0 bases from V and 5 bases from J, with 11 bases between. CDR3 DNA: TGCGCCAGCAGTGAGTCCGGGCCTGGTCGAAACACCATATATTTT. This sequence encodes CASSESGPGRNTIYF.

The chain links TRBV10-3 to TRBJ1-2, with 10 nucleotides matching TRBD1. The V gene's germline CDR1 is ENHRY and CDR2 SYGVKD. The junction had 3 bases not matched to a gene; V was cut back by 10 bases and J by 4 bases. The CDR3 contains 12 residues. CDR3: CATGQGPYGYTF. CDR3 nucleotides: TGTGCCACGGGACAGGGGCCCTATGGCTACACCTTC.

The chain carries TRBV29-1 and TRBJ1-3; D is unclear. CDR1 and CDR2 from the germline V gene are SQVTM and ANQGSEA. V shed 4 bases and J shed 4 bases, with 8 bases lying between them. The CDR3 is 12 amino acids. The CDR3 DNA reads as TGCAGCGTTGGGCAGGTCGGAAACACCATATATTTT. Protein product: CSVGQVGNTIYF.

V is TRBV19 and J is TRBJ2-5; D gene ambiguous. The germline gives CDR1 LNHDA, CDR2 SQIVND (reference sequence). V was pared by 5 bases and J by 5 bases, with 15 bases between. This CDR3 is 14 amino acids long. The CDR3 coding sequence is TGTGCCAGTAGTTATGATGGAAGACGGGAGACCCAGTACTTC. The encoded protein is CASSYDGRRETQYF.

Note on this clone: This sample also contains other DNA sequences that code for the same CDR3. The rearrangement links TRBV5-5 to TRBJ1-5, with D perhaps TRBD1 (5 bases). This CDR3 has 13 residues. V was clipped by 1 base and J by 4 bases, with 6 bases between them. Germline V gene data show CDR1 as SGHKS and CDR2 as YYEKEE (reference sequence). CDR3 sequence (DNA): TGTGCCAGCAGCTTGTCAGGGAATCAGCCCCAGCATTTT. Translated, it gives CASSLSGNQPQHF.

This clone was counted only a few times. Other DNA variants within this sample encode the same CDR3. The chain recombines TRBV6-5 with TRBJ2-5, with D perhaps being TRBD1 or TRBD2 (5 bases each). CDR1 is MNHEY, CDR2 SVGAGI, per germline. CDR3 size: 15 residues. Between the trimmed V and J ends, which lost 0 bases and 1 base, there was a span of 9 bases. The DNA of the CDR3 is TGTGCCAGCAGTTACTCTCGGGGACGCCAAGAGACCCAGTACTTC. Protein: CASSYSRGRQETQYF.

J is TRBJ2-7 and V is TRBV7-3, with D perhaps TRBD2 (5 bases). Germline assignment: CDR1 SGHTA and CDR2 FQGTGA. The CDR3 runs to 14 residues. Trimming took 2 bases from V and 5 from J, leaving 13 bases between them. CDR3 amino acids: CASSLDPGSDEQYF. The CDR3 region has the DNA TGTGCCAGCAGCTTAGATCCGGGATCGGACGAGCAGTACTTC.

The CDR3 spells CASSPGAVNTGELFF. For the CDR3, the DNA is TGTGCCAGCAGCCCGGGGGCAGTGAACACCGGGGAGCTGTTTTTT. V usage is TRBV7-2 and J usage is TRBJ2-2; D is possibly TRBD1 or TRBD2 (6 bases each). CDR1 and CDR2 from the germline V gene are SGHTA and FQGNSA. V was shortened by 5 bases and J by 1 base, with 11 bases between the two germline ends. The CDR3 sequence is 15 residues long.

The rearrangement joins TRBV5-8 to TRBJ2-1, with TRBD2 matching 16 bases. CDR3 size: 19 residues. Trimming at V came to 4 bases and at J to 0 bases, leaving 7 bases not matched to a gene. From germline, CDR1 is SGHTS and CDR2 YDEGEE. The CDR3 here is CASSRKGLAGGISYNEQFF. CDR3 coding DNA: TGTGCCAGCAGCCGAAAGGGACTAGCGGGAGGGATCTCCTACAATGAGCAGTTCTTC. Drawing the rest from reference TRBV5-8 and TRBJ2-1, the complete variable domain is EAGVTQSPTHLIKTRGQQATLRCSPISGHTSVYWYQQALGLGLQFLLWYDEGEERNRGNFPPRFSGRQFPNYSSELNVNALELEDSALYLCASSRKGLAGGISYNEQFFGPGTRLTVL.

This chain uses TRBV6-5 with TRBJ2-6, with D possibly matching TRBD2 (5 bases). The CDR3 consists of 16 residues. Germline V lookup: CDR1 MNHEY, CDR2 SVGAGI. The germline V and J ends were trimmed by 0 bases and 4 bases, with 10 bases remaining between them. The CDR3 DNA reads TGTGCCAGCAGTTACTCGGAGGTTTCGGGGGCCAACGTCCTGACTTTC. Its translation is CASSYSEVSGANVLTF.

This clone was counted a few times. CDR3 loop: CASSLGGLIYEQFF. The DNA of the CDR3 is TGCGCCAGCAGCTTGGGGGGACTAATCTATGAGCAGTTCTTC. This chain connects TRBV5-1 to TRBJ2-1; 7 nucleotides agree with TRBD2. Germline V gene lookup returns CDR1 SGHRS and CDR2 YFSETQ. V gave up 0 bases and J gave up 8 bases; unmatched junction bases: 5. The CDR3 spans 14 residues.

V usage is TRBV6-6 and J usage is TRBJ2-1; D unclear. V was cut by 7 bases and J by 9 bases, with 10 bases left in between. The CDR3 totals 11 residues. Per the germline V gene, CDR1 is MNHNY and CDR2 is SVGAGI (reference sequence). In nucleotides, the CDR3 is TGTGCCAGCACCACCTACGGTGAGCAGTTCTTC. Protein product: CASTTYGEQFF.

This sequence joins TRBV6-1 and TRBJ1-5; D unresolved. V was trimmed by 5 bases and J by 7 bases, leaving 9 bases between them. The germline V gene encodes CDR1 MNHNS and CDR2 SASEGT. CDR3 length equals 12 residues. In DNA, the CDR3 is TGTGCCAGCAGTCCGGAGGTGCAGCCCCAGCATTTT. This codes for CASSPEVQPQHF.

The J gene is TRBJ1-1, the V gene TRBV29-1; 8 bases agree with TRBD1. The CDR3 covers 17 residues. CDR1 is SQVTM, CDR2 ANQGSEA, per germline. The junction had 11 bases not matched to a gene; V was cut back by 2 bases and J by 0 bases. CDR3 region: CSVEPTRGRGVNTEAFF. CDR3 nucleotides: TGCAGCGTTGAACCAACCAGGGGGCGAGGGGTGAACACTGAAGCTTTCTTT.

CDR3 nucleotide sequence: TGTGCCAGAAGCTTGCTCTCCCGGCGAAGGGTCTACAATGAGCAGTTCTTC. Translated, it gives CARSLLSRRRVYNEQFF. The chain has TRBV5-3 and TRBJ2-1; D unclear. TRBV5-3 has ORF status, its function being uncertain. V lost 1 base and J 3 bases, leaving 17 bases between the germline ends. This CDR3 has 17 amino acids.